The subject of this entry is one TCR beta chain. Its antigen is undetermined. This CDR3 has 12 amino acids. Germline CDR1 and CDR2: SEHNR and FQNEAQ (reference sequence). Losses at the gene ends were 6 bases for V and 5 bases for J; bases not matched to a gene: 4. This sample is part of a study of Graves' ophthalmopathy and Graves' hyperthyroidism. Amplifying from RNA transcripts, the study obtained TCR beta CDR3 regions. First-round RT-PCR employed HTBI primers, with a second-round multiplex PCR after it. From the multiplex PCR reads, TCRdb called clonotypes with MiXCR, one entry per CDR3 protein. The sample lists 450,000 to 600,000 distinct CDR3 sequences, under 45% seen once, with around 4% in the top ten. General study results and limits: Ophthalmopathy progression was predicted with approximately 68% sensitivity and approximately 72% specificity. For separating ophthalmopathy from stable hyperthyroidism, a 13-signature model gave about 90% sensitivity and 80% to 84% specificity.

Aged 18 to 65, hyperthyroidism patients had been newly diagnosed, with under 2 months' duration. Uncontrolled infections, other autoimmune diseases, pregnancy or lactation barred patients from enrollment. The sample taken for sequencing was peripheral blood or thyroid tissue (not recorded which). The chain has TRBV7-9 and TRBJ2-7; the match to TRBD1 covers 7 bases. This TCR was sampled from an adult man with Graves' hyperthyroidism. The CDR3 reads CASSQGVDEQYF. CDR3 nucleotides: TGTGCCAGCAGTCAGGGGGTAGACGAGCAGTACTTC. The full variable domain, its missing parts supplied by reference TRBV7-9 and TRBJ2-7, is DTGVSQNPRHKITKRGQNVTFRCDPISEHNRLYWYRQTLGQGPEFLTYFQNEAQLEKSRLLSDRFSAERPKGSFSTLEIQRTEQGDSAMYLCASSQGVDEQYFGPGTRLTVT.